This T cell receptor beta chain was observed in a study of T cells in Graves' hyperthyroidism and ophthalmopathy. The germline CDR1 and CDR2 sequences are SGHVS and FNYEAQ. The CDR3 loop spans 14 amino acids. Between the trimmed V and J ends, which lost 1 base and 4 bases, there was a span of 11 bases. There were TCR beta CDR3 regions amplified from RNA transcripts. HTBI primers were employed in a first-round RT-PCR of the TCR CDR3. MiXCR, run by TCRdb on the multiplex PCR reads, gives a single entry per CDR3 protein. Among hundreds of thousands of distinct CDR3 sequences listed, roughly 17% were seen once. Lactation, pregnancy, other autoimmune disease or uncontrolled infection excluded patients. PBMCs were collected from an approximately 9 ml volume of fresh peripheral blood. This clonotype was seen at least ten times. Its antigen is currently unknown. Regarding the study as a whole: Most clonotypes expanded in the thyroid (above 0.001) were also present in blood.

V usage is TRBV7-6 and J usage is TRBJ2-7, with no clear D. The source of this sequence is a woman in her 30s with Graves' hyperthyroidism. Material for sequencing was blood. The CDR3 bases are TGTGCCAGCAGCTTAGGGGAATCAGGTTACGAGCAGTACTTC. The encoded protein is CASSLGESGYEQYF.